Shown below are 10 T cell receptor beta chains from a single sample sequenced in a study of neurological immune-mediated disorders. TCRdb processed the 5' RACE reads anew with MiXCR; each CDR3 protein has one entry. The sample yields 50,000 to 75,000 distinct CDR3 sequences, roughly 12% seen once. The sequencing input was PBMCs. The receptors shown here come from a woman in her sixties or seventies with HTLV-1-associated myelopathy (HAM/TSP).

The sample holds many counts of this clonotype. CDR3 in DNA: TGCGCCAGCAGCACCTCGACTAGCGGCCCTCGCGGGGAGCAGTTCTTC. Translation gives CASSTSTSGPRGEQFF. This rearrangement joins TRBV5-1 to TRBJ2-1; 9 bases fit TRBD2. CDR3 length: 16 residues. Germline-derived CDR1 and CDR2 are SGHRS and YFSETQ. V shed 4 bases, J shed 10 bases, and the junction held 15 bases outside the gene matches.

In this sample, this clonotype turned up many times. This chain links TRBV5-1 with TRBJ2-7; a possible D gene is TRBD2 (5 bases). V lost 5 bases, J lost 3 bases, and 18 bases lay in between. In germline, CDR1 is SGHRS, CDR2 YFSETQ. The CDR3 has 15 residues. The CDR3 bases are TGCGCCAGCAGTCCTATCCGTAGCGTCGGCTACGAGCAGTACTTC. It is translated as CASSPIRSVGYEQYF. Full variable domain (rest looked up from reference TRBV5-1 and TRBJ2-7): KAGVTQTPRYLIKTRGQQVTLSCSPISGHRSVSWYQQTPGQGLQFLFEYFSETQRNKGNFPGRFSGRQFSNSRSEMNVSTLELGDSALYLCASSPIRSVGYEQYFGPGTRLTVT.

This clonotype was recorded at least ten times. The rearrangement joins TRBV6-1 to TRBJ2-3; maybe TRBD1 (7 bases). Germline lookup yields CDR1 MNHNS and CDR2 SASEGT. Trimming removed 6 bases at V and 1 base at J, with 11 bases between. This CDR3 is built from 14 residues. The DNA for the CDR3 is TGTGCCAGCAGGGAGGGGGCTGGCACAGATACGCAGTATTTT. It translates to CASREGAGTDTQYF.

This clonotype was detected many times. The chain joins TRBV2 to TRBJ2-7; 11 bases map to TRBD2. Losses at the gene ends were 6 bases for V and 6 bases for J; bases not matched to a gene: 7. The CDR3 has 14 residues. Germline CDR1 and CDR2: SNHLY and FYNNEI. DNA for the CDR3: TGTGCCAGCAGGCGCGGGACTAGCGGCGGCGAGCAGTACTTC. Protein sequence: CASRRGTSGGEQYF.

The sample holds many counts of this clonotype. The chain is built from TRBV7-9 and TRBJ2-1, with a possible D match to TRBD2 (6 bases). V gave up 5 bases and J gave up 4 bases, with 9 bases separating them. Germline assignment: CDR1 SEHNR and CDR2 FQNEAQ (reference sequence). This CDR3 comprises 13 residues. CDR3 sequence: CASSPAGYNEQFF. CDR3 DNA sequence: TGTGCCAGCAGCCCTGCGGGATACAATGAGCAGTTCTTC.

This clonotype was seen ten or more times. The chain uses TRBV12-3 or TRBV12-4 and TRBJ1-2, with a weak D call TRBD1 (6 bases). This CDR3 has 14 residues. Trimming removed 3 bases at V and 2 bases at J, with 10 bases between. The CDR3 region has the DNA TGTGCCAGCAGTTTTTACAGGGCCAACTATGGCTACACCTTC. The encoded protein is CASSFYRANYGYTF.

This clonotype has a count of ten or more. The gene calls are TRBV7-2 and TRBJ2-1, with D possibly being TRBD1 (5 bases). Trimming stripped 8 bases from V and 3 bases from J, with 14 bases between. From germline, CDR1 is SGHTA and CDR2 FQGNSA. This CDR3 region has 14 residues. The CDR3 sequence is CASRKDSVYNEQFF. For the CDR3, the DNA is TGTGCCAGCCGGAAAGACAGCGTCTACAATGAGCAGTTCTTC.

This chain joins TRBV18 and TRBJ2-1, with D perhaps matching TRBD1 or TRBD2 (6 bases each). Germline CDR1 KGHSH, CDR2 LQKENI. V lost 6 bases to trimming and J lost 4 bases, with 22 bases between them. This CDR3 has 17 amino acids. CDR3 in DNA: TGTGCCAGCTCTTTACAGGGAGGTTTAGCCGTTTACAATGAGCAGTTCTTC. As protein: CASSLQGGLAVYNEQFF.

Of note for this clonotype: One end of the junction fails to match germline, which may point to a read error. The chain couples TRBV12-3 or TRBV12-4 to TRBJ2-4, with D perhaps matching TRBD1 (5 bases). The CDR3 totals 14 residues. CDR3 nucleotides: TGTGTCAGCAGTATCCAGCAGGGTCGGAACATTCAGTACTTC. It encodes CVSSIQQGRNIQYF.

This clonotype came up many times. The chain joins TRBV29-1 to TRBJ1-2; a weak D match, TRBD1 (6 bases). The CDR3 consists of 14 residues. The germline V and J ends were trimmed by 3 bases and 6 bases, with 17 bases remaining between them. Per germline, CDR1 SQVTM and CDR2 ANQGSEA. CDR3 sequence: CSVEPRGGGNGYTF. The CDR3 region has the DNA TGCAGCGTTGAGCCCCGAGGGGGGGGGAATGGCTACACCTTC.